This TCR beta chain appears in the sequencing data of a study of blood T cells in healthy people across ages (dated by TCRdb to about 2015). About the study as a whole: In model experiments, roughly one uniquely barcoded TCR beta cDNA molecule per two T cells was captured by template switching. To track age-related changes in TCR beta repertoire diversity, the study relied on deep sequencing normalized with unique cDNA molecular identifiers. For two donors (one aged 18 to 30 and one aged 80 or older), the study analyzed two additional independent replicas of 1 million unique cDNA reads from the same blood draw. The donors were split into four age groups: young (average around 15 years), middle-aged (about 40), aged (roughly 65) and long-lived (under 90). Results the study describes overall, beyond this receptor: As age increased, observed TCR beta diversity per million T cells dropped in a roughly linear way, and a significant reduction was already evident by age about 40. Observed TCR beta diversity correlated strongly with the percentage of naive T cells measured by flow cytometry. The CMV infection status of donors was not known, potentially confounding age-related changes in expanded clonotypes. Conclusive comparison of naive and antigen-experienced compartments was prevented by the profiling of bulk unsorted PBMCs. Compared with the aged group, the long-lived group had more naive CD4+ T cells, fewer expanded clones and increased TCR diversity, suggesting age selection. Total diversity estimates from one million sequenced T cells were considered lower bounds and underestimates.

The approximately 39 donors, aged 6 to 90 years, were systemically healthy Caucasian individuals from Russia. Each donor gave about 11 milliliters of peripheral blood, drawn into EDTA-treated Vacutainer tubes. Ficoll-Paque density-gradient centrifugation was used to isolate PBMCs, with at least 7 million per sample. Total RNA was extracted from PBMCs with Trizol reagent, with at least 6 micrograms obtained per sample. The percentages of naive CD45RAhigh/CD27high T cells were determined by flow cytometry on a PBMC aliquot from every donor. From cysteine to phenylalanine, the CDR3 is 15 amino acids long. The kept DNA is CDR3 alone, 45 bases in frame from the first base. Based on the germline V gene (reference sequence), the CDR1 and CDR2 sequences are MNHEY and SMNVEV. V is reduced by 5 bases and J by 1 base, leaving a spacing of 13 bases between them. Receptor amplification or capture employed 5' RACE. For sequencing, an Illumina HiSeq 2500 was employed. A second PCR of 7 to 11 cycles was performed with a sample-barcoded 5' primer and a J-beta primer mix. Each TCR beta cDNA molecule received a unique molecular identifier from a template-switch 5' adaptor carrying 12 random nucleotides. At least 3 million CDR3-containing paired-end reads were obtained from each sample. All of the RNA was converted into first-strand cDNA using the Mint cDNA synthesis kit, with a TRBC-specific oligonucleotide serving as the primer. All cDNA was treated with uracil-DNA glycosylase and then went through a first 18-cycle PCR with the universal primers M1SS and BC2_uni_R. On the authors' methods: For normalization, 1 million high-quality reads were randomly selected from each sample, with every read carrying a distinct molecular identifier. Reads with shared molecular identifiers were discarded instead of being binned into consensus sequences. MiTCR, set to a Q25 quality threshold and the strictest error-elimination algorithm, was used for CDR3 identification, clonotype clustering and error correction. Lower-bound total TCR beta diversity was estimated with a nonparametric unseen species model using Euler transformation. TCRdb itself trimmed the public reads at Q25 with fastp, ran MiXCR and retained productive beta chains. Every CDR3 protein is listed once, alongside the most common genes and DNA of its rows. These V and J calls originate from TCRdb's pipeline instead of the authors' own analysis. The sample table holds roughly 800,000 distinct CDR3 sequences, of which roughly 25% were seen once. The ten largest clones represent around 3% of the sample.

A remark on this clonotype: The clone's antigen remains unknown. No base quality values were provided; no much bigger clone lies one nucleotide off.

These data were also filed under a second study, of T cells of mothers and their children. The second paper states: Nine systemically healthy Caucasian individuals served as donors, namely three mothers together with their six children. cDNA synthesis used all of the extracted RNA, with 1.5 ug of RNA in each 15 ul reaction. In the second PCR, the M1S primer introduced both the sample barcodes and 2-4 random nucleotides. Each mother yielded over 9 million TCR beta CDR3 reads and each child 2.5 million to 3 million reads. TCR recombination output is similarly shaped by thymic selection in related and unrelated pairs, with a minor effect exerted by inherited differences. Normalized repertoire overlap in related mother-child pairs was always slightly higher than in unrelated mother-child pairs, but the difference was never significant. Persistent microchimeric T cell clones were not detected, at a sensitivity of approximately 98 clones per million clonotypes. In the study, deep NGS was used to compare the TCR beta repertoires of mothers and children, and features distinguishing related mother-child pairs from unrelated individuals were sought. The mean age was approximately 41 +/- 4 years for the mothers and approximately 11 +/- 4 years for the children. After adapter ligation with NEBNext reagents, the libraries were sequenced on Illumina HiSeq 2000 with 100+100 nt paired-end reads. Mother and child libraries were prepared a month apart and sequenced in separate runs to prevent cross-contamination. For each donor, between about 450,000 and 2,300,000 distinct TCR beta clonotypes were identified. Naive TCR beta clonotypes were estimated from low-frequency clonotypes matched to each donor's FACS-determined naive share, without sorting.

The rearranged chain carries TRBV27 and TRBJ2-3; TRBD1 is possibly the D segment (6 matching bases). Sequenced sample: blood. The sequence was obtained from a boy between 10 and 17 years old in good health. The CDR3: CASSTHRVGTDTQYF. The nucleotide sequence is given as TGTGCCAGCAGTACCCACAGGGTGGGCACAGATACGCAGTATTTT.